The 28 T cell receptor beta chains reported below all come from one sample, sequenced in a study of T cells of healthy individuals. TCRdb passed the 5' RACE reads through MiXCR, listing each CDR3 protein once. The sample lists 95,000 to 100,000 distinct CDR3 sequences, 17% occurring once. Every receptor here comes from a human donor in good health.

V usage is TRBV28 and J usage is TRBJ1-2; no clear D gene. The CDR3 has 14 residues. Germline V lookup: CDR1 MDHEN, CDR2 SYDVKM. V lost 2 bases and J lost 7, with 14 bases in between. The chain's CDR3 is CASSLVVHFTGYTF. Here the CDR3 DNA reads TGTGCCAGCAGTTTAGTCGTACATTTCACTGGCTACACCTTC.

Concerning this clonotype: A clone one base away is much larger, so this may be a read error. This rearrangement joins TRBV18 to TRBJ1-2; TRBD1 matches at 7 bases. The CDR3 covers 13 residues. Germline lookup yields CDR1 KGHSH and CDR2 LQKENI. CDR3 sequence (DNA): TGTGTCAGCTCAACCGACAGGGTCTATGGCTACACCTTC. This gives the protein CVSSTDRVYGYTF.

The chain uses TRBV14 and TRBJ2-1; TRBD2 matches at 10 bases. The junction had 1 base not matched to a gene; V was cut back by 9 bases and J by 2 bases. The CDR3 spans 13 residues. In germline, CDR1 is SGHDN, CDR2 FVKESK. CDR3 in amino acids: CASGLAAYNEQFF. DNA of the CDR3: TGTGCCAGTGGACTAGCGGCCTACAATGAGCAGTTCTTC.

The V call is TRBV6-2 or TRBV6-3, the J call TRBJ2-7; 12 bases are a match to TRBD2. V gave up 6 bases and J gave up 2 bases; unmatched junction bases: 14. This CDR3 is built from 18 residues. Germline V gene data show CDR1 as MNHEY and CDR2 as SVGEGT. CDR3 nucleotide sequence: TGTGCCAGCAGCCCACGGACTAGCGGGAACGGTTGGGCCTACGAGCAGTACTTC. As protein: CASSPRTSGNGWAYEQYF.

This clonotype occurred many times. This sequence joins TRBV29-1 and TRBJ2-1, with D perhaps TRBD1 (6 bases). V was pared by 6 bases and J by 5 bases, with 29 bases between. The germline gives CDR1 SQVTM, CDR2 ANQGSEA. The CDR3 runs to 18 residues. The DNA for the CDR3 is TGCAGCGTAGGGAACGACAGGTTTTACGGCGACGGGCACAATGAGCAGTTCTTC. This gives the protein CSVGNDRFYGDGHNEQFF.

This clonotype was counted a few times. The CDR3 DNA follows: TGTGCCAGCAGCCCCGACTCCACTGACACTGAAGCTTTCTTT. Translated, it gives CASSPDSTDTEAFF. V and J are TRBV6-2 or TRBV6-3 and TRBJ1-1; no clear D. The CDR3 totals 14 residues. The V end was cut by 6 bases, the J end by 3 bases, with 14 bases between. Germline loops: CDR1 MNHEY, CDR2 SVGEGT.

This clonotype was counted many times. The rearrangement joins TRBV12-3 or TRBV12-4 to TRBJ1-3; TRBD1 might be the D (5 bases). CDR3 length equals 16 residues. Trimming shortened V by 6 bases and J by 2 bases, and 17 bases separated the two germline ends. In DNA form, the CDR3 reads TGTGCCAGCAGCTTACCCCTCGGGGGAACTGGAAACACCATATATTTT. Protein product: CASSLPLGGTGNTIYF.

This clonotype was detected only a few times. The chain employs TRBV6-2 or TRBV6-3 and TRBJ2-7, with D possibly matching TRBD1 (6 bases). The V and J ends lost 7 bases and 7 bases respectively, with 23 bases between them. This CDR3 is 15 amino acids long. Germline CDR1 and CDR2: MNHEY and SVGEGT. CDR3 in DNA: TGTGCCAGCAACCCCCGGTGGCAGGGGATGTGGGAGCAGTACTTC. It is translated as CASNPRWQGMWEQYF.

This clonotype has at least ten counts. The CDR3 loop reads CATSRDRAAYEQYF. CDR3 coding DNA: TGTGCCACCAGCAGAGATAGGGCAGCCTACGAGCAGTACTTC. The chain carries TRBV15 and TRBJ2-7; no reliable D call. V lost 0 bases to trimming and J lost 2 bases, with 8 bases between them. The V gene's germline CDR1 is LNHNV and CDR2 YYDKDF (reference sequence). The CDR3 is made up of 14 amino acids.

There are a few counts of this clonotype. V gene TRBV27 combines with J gene TRBJ2-1; D may be TRBD1 (5 bases). Germline CDR1 and CDR2: MNHEY and SMNVEV (reference sequence). The ends were cut back, 4 bases at V and 8 bases at J, with 12 bases in the middle. The length of the CDR3 is 13 residues. The CDR3 bases are TGTGCCAGCAGTTCTACAGGCCGTCATGAGCAGTTCTTC. Amino acid sequence: CASSSTGRHEQFF.

The chain links TRBV5-1 to TRBJ2-3; 10 nucleotides line up with TRBD1. V dropped 2 bases and J dropped 4; count of bases not matched to a gene: 7. Germline values: CDR1 SGHRS, CDR2 YFSETQ. The CDR3 covers 16 residues. CDR3 sequence (DNA): TGCGCCAGCAGCTTACAGGGACAGGGGATCGCAGATACGCAGTATTTT. Its translation is CASSLQGQGIADTQYF.

This clonotype was seen a few times. V gene TRBV6-2 or TRBV6-3 combines with J gene TRBJ2-7; the D call may be TRBD1 or TRBD2 (5 bases each). CDR3 length: 12 amino acids. Trimming pared 4 bases from V and 4 bases from J, leaving 8 bases between. The germline V gene encodes CDR1 MNHEY and CDR2 SVGEGT. The CDR3 DNA is TGTGCCAGCAGTTTCGAGGGGTACGAGCAGTACTTC. Translated: CASSFEGYEQYF.

This clonotype was detected a few times. The chain links TRBV24-1 to TRBJ1-5; 8 positions agree with TRBD1. CDR1 is KGHDR and CDR2 is SFDVKD in the germline V gene. The CDR3 extends over 14 amino acids. V lost 9 bases to trimming and J lost 4 bases; unmatched junction nucleotides: 7. The CDR3 here is CATGGRGLNQPQHF. The CDR3 DNA reads TGTGCCACCGGGGGCAGGGGGCTTAATCAGCCCCAGCATTTT.

The chain recombines TRBV29-1 with TRBJ2-3; perhaps TRBD1 as D (5 bases). This CDR3 is 15 amino acids long. V dropped 4 bases and J dropped 4 bases, with 18 bases sitting between them. Germline CDR1 is SQVTM and CDR2 is ANQGSEA. The CDR3, as DNA: TGCAGCGTTGCAGGGTATATCGCATCCGCAGATACGCAGTATTTT. Amino acids: CSVAGYIASADTQYF.

This clonotype was counted only a few times. The chain couples TRBV7-2 to TRBJ2-7; 16 positions agree with TRBD2. The CDR3 length is 20 residues. With 0 bases clipped from V and 0 bases from J, the junction kept 8 bases outside the gene matches. In germline, CDR1 is SGHTA, CDR2 FQGNSA. The CDR3 protein is CASSLASRGLAGGGSYEQYF. DNA for the CDR3: TGTGCCAGCAGCTTAGCGTCGAGGGGACTAGCGGGAGGGGGCTCCTACGAGCAGTACTTC.

The sample holds a few counts of this clonotype. The CDR3 DNA reads as TGCAGCGTTGTTGGGGCGGAGGGTAGTTACGAGCAGTACTTC. The encoded protein is CSVVGAEGSYEQYF. The chain combines TRBV29-1 with TRBJ2-7, with D possibly TRBD2 on 6 matching bases. The germline gives CDR1 SQVTM, CDR2 ANQGSEA. This CDR3 is built from 14 residues. V was pared by 4 bases and J by 4 bases, with 17 bases between.

The chain carries TRBV28 and TRBJ1-2; 9 positions match TRBD1. CDR3 length: 14 amino acids. The germline CDR1 and CDR2 sequences are MDHEN and SYDVKM. The trim removed 8 bases at V and 6 bases at J, leaving 10 bases unmatched. The chain's CDR3 is CASETGGSIHGYTF. CDR3 coding DNA: TGTGCCAGCGAGACAGGGGGATCGATCCATGGCTACACCTTC.

This chain uses TRBV4-2 with TRBJ1-2; D gene uncertain. This CDR3 is built from 13 residues. In germline, CDR1 is LGHNA, CDR2 YNFKEQ. Trimming pared 1 base from V and 6 bases from J, leaving 9 bases between. The DNA of the CDR3 is TGTGCCAGCAGCCAAGGGGTCGGGGATGGCTACACCTTC. Translating gives CASSQGVGDGYTF.

The chain employs TRBV7-6 and TRBJ2-3, with D possibly matching TRBD1 (5 bases). V dropped 0 bases and J dropped 2 bases, with 12 bases sitting between them. This CDR3 is 16 amino acids long. The V gene's germline CDR1 is SGHVS and CDR2 FNYEAQ. This CDR3 reads CASSLASGSATDTQYF. The DNA of the CDR3 is TGTGCCAGCAGCTTAGCTTCAGGGTCAGCCACAGATACGCAGTATTTT.

The chain is built from TRBV5-1 and TRBJ2-5, with TRBD2 matching over 10 bases. CDR1 is SGHRS and CDR2 is YFSETQ in the germline V gene. The CDR3 contains 13 residues. V trimming: 4 bases; J trimming: 5 bases; junction bases outside the gene matches: 2. CDR3 residues: CASSPSGSETQYF. The CDR3 DNA is TGCGCCAGCAGCCCTAGCGGGAGTGAGACCCAGTACTTC. Supplemented by reference TRBV5-1 and TRBJ2-5, the full variable domain reads KAGVTQTPRYLIKTRGQQVTLSCSPISGHRSVSWYQQTPGQGLQFLFEYFSETQRNKGNFPGRFSGRQFSNSRSEMNVSTLELGDSALYLCASSPSGSETQYFGPGTRLLVL.

V usage is TRBV4-3 and J usage is TRBJ1-3; no firm D call. The CDR3 extends over 15 amino acids. Germline lookup yields CDR1 LGHNA and CDR2 YSLEER. Trimming stripped 1 base from V and 4 bases from J, with 11 bases between. CDR3 nucleotide sequence: TGCGCCAGCAGCCAAGTCGTCGCAATGGGAAACACCATATATTTT. It codes for CASSQVVAMGNTIYF.

The chain carries TRBV20-1 and TRBJ2-4; D may be TRBD2 (5 bases). Germline CDR1 reads DFQATT; CDR2 reads SNEGSKA (reference sequence). V shed 6 bases and J shed 4 bases, with 10 bases lying between them. CDR3 size: 12 residues. In DNA form, the CDR3 reads TGCAGTGCGCTGGACTCGAAAAACATTCAGTACTTC. Translating it yields CSALDSKNIQYF.

Ten or more counts support this clonotype. The rearrangement links TRBV7-2 to TRBJ2-1, with D unclear. From germline, CDR1 is SGHTA and CDR2 FQGNSA. The V end lost 11 bases, the J end lost 2 bases, and 7 bases lay between the germline ends. The CDR3 has 11 amino acids. CDR3 bases: TGTGCCTCCACAACCTACAATGAGCAGTTCTTC. Translation: CASTTYNEQFF.

The chain is built from TRBV3-1 and TRBJ2-1; a possible D gene is TRBD1 (5 bases). Deletions cut 4 bases from V and 10 bases from J, with 11 bases between. This CDR3 region has 12 residues. Germline assignment: CDR1 LGHDT and CDR2 YNNKEL (reference sequence). The DNA for the CDR3 is TGTGCCAGCAGCCTGGGGCAGGGCGAGCAGTTCTTC. This sequence encodes CASSLGQGEQFF.

The chain has TRBV10-3 and TRBJ2-7; tentative D call: TRBD1 (6 bases). Trimming pared 2 bases from V and 6 bases from J, leaving 8 bases between. Per germline, CDR1 ENHRY and CDR2 SYGVKD. This CDR3 region has 12 residues. The CDR3 region has the DNA TGTGCCATCAGTGAGGGACAGAGCGAGCAGTACTTC. It encodes CAISEGQSEQYF.

This clonotype appeared many times. V and J are TRBV7-9 and TRBJ2-7; TRBD1 matches 9 bases. V was pared by 5 bases and J by 7 bases, with 12 bases of the junction left unmatched. Germline values: CDR1 SEHNR, CDR2 FQNEAQ (reference sequence). There are 15 residues in the CDR3. CDR3 loop: CASSPRGTGLREQYF. CDR3 bases: TGTGCCAGCAGCCCAAGGGGGACAGGGCTAAGGGAGCAGTACTTC.

This clonotype was seen more than once but under ten times. The rearrangement uses TRBV6-2 or TRBV6-3 and TRBJ2-1; possible D gene TRBD1, 6 bases. Trimming stripped 6 bases from V and 4 bases from J, with 19 bases between. Per the germline V gene, CDR1 is MNHEY and CDR2 is SVGEGT. The CDR3 is 16 residues long. This CDR3 is CASRYHPGAGYNEQFF. CDR3 sequence (DNA): TGTGCCAGCAGGTATCACCCAGGGGCAGGGTACAATGAGCAGTTCTTC.

This clonotype showed up just a few times. This chain uses TRBV28 with TRBJ2-7, with 11 bases lining up with TRBD1. Germline values: CDR1 MDHEN, CDR2 SYDVKM. V was pared by 5 bases and J by 7 bases, with 7 bases of the junction left unmatched. This CDR3 has 14 residues. CDR3 nucleotide sequence: TGTGCCAGCAGTGGAACCGGGACAGGGGGTGAGCAGTACTTC. Its protein is CASSGTGTGGEQYF.